This TCR beta chain was obtained from a study of early T cells in non-severe SARS-CoV-2 infection. V shed 2 bases and J 8 bases; nucleotides not matched to a gene: 2. The CDR3 runs 13 residues. In germline, CDR1 is ENHRY, CDR2 SYGVKD. Each cDNA molecule carried a unique molecular identifier. In TCRdb, the 5' RACE reads were re-called with MiXCR into one record per CDR3 protein. The sample lists roughly 100,000 distinct CDR3 sequences, around 12% occurring once. This clonotype has only a few counts. This sequence was found in an adult who was a healthcare worker with PCR-confirmed SARS-CoV-2 infection or an uninfected control (not recorded which). The V call is TRBV10-3, the J call TRBJ2-1; 8 bases fit TRBD2. Sequenced material: whole blood. The chain's CDR3 is CAISEGLADEQFF. The DNA of the CDR3 is TGTGCCATCAGTGAGGGACTAGCAGATGAGCAGTTCTTC.